This T cell receptor beta chain originates from a study of cytomegalovirus exposure and HLA in healthy donors (dated by TCRdb to about 2017). About the investigation overall: The roughly 670 repertoires of the first cohort and the 120 validation repertoires were produced on the same platform, according to a later analysis. High-throughput TCR immunosequencing, statistical association of individual TCRs with disease status, and machine learning were combined to predict cytomegalovirus infection status. Besides the first cohort of 666 subjects, a separate validation cohort made up of about 120 different subjects was used. The study aimed to test whether cataloging public T cell receptors could reveal signatures of past pathogen exposure.

On the study overall, not on this receptor specifically: The study gave a list of around 170 TCR beta chains associated with cytomegalovirus. The authors suggested that the approach could potentially be extended to other disease states and immunological phenotypes. The validation cohort had no HLA typing available for a later analysis, so co-occurrence within that cohort was assessed over all 120 or so repertoires. The classifier was reported to diagnose cytomegalovirus status with high specificity and sensitivity in both the original cohort and the validation cohort. Subsequent analysis determined that TCRs grouped into clusters in the first cohort also showed a tendency toward co-occurrence across the approximately 110 validation repertoires, and approximately 94% of cluster scores exceeded 0. Most TCR sequences were seen in very few donors, while some public TCRs were found in many individuals. Three of the identified cytomegalovirus-associated TCR beta chains were confirmed in vitro to be specific for cytomegalovirus antigens.

Library method: the immunoSEQ multiplex PCR assay. The authors' pipeline ran thus. A statistical classification framework was built for diagnosing cytomegalovirus status from the catalog of TCR beta chain sequences. As stored in TCRdb, this immuneACCESS dataset retains in-frame rearrangements with V and J assigned. A fraction of the clones does not appear; measured against another copy, unresolved V genes explain less than half of the discrepancy, and the remainder lacks a known reason. That table furnishes V, J and clone size, whereas the DNA furnished D and trimming. The sample has about 57,000 clones on record, over 90% of them singletons. Of the sample, around 5.8% falls within the top ten clones. Details on this clone: The antigen it binds to is not known. No much larger clonotype is one base removed from it; base qualities were not supplied.

Measured from the cysteine to the phenylalanine, the CDR3 is 15 residues long. Of all the DNA, just the CDR3 is kept, 45 bases in frame from base 1. Taken from the germline V gene, the CDR1 and CDR2 loops are LGHNA and YNFKEQ. Relative to germline, V is 0 bases shorter and J is 1 base shorter, with 10 bases between their ends. The donors were included in the validation cohort of approximately 120 subjects, a group kept apart from the 666-subject first cohort. This receptor was taken from a woman under 30 in good health and CMV-seronegative. The rearranged segments are TRBV4-2 and TRBJ2-7; a tentative D call is TRBD2 (6 bases match). The sequenced sample consisted of PBMCs. The CDR3 has the sequence CASSQDLGGSYEQYF. Read as DNA, the sequence is TGTGCCAGCAGCCAAGATCTCGGAGGGTCCTACGAGCAGTACTTC.